This TCR beta chain derives from a study of metastatic and nonmetastatic thyroid tumors. Germline V gene sequence: CDR1 SGHNT, CDR2 YYREEE (reference sequence). V lost 4 bases, J lost 0 bases, and 16 bases lay in between. The CDR3 loop spans 16 amino acids. Patients were all untreated before their thyroid surgery. TCRdb recomputed clones from the PCR reads via MiXCR. The sample has about 93,000 clones, roughly 12% seen once. This clone was seen repeatedly, ten times or more. The sample consisted of blood. The sequence derives from a female donor with papillary thyroid cancer or a benign thyroid nodule (not recorded which). Some clones in this sample may be carry-over from other donors' samples. The chain carries TRBV5-4 and TRBJ1-2, with D unresolved. CDR3 protein: CASSLPGMASNYGYTF. The CDR3 bases are TGTGCCAGCAGCCTCCCTGGGATGGCATCTAACTATGGCTACACCTTC.